The text below deals with one T cell receptor beta chain. The antigen is undetermined. The data were obtained in a study of cytomegalovirus exposure and HLA in healthy donors. From germline, CDR1 is MRHNA and CDR2 SNTAGT. The V end lost 0 bases, the J end lost 2 bases, and 12 bases lay between the germline ends. The CDR3 loop spans 16 amino acids. Study conclusions and caveats: In most subjects, TCR beta sequences reportedly gave accurate predictions of HLA-A and HLA-B alleles. Later analysis reportedly placed an Asian-associated ancestry cluster below the roughly 600-donor mean in N-insertions. Later on, a genetic analysis was performed. It linked a missense variant in DCLRE1C with V- and J-gene trimming of TCR beta. Among the CMV-associated chains, a few were confirmed in vitro as specific for CMV antigens.

PCR amplification relied on 60 Vbeta primers (plus 13 Jbeta primers). Clones were read by immunoSEQ multiplex PCR, and TCRdb kept only the in-frame ones, dropping some. The data hold some 160,000 clones, with roughly 80% observed a single time. The sample was PBMCs. The V gene is TRBV6-4, the J gene TRBJ2-3; D is perhaps TRBD2 (7 bases). The TCR originated in a male donor in good health and CMV-seronegative. The CDR3, as DNA: TGTGCCAGCAGTGACTCCCCCGGGGGGCCCACAGATACGCAGTATTTT. Amino acid sequence: CASSDSPGGPTDTQYF.